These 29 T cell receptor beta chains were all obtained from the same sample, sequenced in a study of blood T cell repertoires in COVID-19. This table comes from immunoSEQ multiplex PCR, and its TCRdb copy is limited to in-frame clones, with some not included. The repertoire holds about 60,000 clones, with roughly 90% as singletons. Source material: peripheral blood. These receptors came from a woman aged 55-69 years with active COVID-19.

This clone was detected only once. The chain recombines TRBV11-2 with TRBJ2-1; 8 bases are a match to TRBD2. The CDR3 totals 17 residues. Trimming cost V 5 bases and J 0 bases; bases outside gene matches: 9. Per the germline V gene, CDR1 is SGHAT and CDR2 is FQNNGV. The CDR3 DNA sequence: TGTGCCAGCAGCCCACGGGTAGCGGGGACCTCCTACAATGAGCAGTTCTTC. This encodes CASSPRVAGTSYNEQFF.

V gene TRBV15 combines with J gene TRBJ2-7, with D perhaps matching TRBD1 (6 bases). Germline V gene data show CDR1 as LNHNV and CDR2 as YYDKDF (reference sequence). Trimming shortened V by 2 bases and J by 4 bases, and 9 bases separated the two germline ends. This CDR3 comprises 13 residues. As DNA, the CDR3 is TGTGCCACCAGCAGAAGGGACATATACGAGCAGTACTTC. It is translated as CATSRRDIYEQYF.

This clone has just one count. This chain's CDR3 is CASSLEWGRETQYF. CDR3 bases: TGTGCCAGCAGCTTAGAATGGGGGCGGGAGACCCAGTACTTC. The chain links TRBV7-9 to TRBJ2-5; TRBD1 is a possible D gene (6 bases). V lost 1 base, J lost 5 bases, and 11 bases lay in between. The germline V gene encodes CDR1 SEHNR and CDR2 FQNEAQ (reference sequence). This CDR3 is built from 14 residues.

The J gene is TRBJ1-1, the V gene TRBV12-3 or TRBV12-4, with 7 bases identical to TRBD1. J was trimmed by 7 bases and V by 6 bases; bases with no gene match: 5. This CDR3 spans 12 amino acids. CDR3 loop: CASSQGQVEAFF. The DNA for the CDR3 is TGTGCCAGCAGCCAAGGACAGGTTGAAGCTTTCTTT.

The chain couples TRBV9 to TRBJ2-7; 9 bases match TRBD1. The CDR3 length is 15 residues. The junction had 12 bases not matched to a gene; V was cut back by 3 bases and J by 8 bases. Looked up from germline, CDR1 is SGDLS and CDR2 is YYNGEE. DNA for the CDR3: TGTGCCAGCAGCGAGACCGGGACAGGGAACGCGAAGCAGTACTTC. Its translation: CASSETGTGNAKQYF.

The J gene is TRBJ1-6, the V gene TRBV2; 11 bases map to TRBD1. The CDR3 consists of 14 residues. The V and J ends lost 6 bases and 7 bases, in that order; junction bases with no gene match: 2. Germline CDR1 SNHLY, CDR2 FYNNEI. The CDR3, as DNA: TGTGCCAGCAGGGGGGACAGGGGGAATTCACCCCTCCACTTT. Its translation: CASRGDRGNSPLHF. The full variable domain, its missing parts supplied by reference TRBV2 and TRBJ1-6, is EPEVTQTPSHQVTQMGQEVILRCVPISNHLYFYWYRQILGQKVEFLVSFYNNEISEKSEIFDDQFSVERPDGSNFTLKIRSTKLEDSAMYFCASRGDRGNSPLHFGNGTRLTVT.

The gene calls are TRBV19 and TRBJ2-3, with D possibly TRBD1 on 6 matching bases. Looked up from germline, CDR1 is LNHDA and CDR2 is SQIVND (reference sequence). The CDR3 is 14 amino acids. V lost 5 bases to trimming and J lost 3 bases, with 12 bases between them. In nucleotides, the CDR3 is TGTGCCAGTAGTCTAACAAGGGGGACAGATACGCAGTATTTT. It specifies CASSLTRGTDTQYF.

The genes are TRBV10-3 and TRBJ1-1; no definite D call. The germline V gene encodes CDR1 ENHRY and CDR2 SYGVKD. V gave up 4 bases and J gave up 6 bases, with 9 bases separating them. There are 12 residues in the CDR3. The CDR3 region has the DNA TGTGCCATCAGTGCGGGGTACCCTGAAGCTTTCTTT. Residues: CAISAGYPEAFF.

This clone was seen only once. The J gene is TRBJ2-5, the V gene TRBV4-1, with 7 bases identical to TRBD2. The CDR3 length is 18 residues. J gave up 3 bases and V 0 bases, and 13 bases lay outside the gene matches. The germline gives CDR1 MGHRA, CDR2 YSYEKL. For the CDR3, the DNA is TGCGCCAGCAGCCAAGATGGTTCGGCGGCGGGGAGGGAAGAGACCCAGTACTTC. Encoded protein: CASSQDGSAAGREETQYF.

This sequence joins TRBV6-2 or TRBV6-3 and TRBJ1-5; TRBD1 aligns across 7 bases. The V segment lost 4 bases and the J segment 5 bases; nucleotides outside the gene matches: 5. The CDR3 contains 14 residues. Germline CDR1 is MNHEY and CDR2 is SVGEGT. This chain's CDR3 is CASSSPGQYQPQHF. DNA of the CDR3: TGTGCCAGCAGTTCTCCGGGACAGTATCAGCCCCAGCATTTT.

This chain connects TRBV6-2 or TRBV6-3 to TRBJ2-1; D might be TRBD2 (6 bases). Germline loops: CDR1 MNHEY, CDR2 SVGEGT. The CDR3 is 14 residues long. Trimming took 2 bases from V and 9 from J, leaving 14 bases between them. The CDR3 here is CASSYIAGSTEQFF. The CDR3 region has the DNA TGTGCCAGCAGTTACATTGCGGGGTCCACTGAGCAGTTCTTC.

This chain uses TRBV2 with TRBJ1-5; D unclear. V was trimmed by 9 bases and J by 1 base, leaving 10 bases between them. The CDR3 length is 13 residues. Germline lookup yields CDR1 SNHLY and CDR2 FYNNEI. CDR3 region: CASAETSNQPQHF. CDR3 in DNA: TGTGCCAGTGCTGAGACAAGCAATCAGCCCCAGCATTTT.

Written as DNA, the CDR3 is TGTGCCAGCAGTAAAAGGAGGAGTTTTAATTCACCCCTCCACTTT. Its protein is CASSKRRSFNSPLHF. V gene TRBV2 combines with J gene TRBJ1-6; D uncertain. V lost 5 bases to trimming and J lost 6 bases, with 14 bases between them. This CDR3 spans 15 amino acids. Germline V lookup: CDR1 SNHLY, CDR2 FYNNEI.

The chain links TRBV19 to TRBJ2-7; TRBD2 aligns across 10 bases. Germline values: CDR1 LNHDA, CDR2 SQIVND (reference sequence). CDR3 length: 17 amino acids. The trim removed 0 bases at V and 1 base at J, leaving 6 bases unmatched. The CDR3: CASSIDPSSGGSYEQYF. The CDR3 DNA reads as TGTGCCAGTAGTATAGATCCGTCTAGCGGGGGTTCCTACGAGCAGTACTTC. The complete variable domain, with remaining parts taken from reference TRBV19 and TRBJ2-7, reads DGGITQSPKYLFRKEGQNVTLSCEQNLNHDAMYWYRQDPGQGLRLIYYSQIVNDFQKGDIAEGYSVSREKKESFPLTVTSAQKNPTAFYLCASSIDPSSGGSYEQYFGPGTRLTVT.

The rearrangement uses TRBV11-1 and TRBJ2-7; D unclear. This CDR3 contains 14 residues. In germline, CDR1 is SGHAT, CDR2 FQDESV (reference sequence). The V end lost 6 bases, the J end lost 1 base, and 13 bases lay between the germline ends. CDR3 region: CASSIKASSYEQYF. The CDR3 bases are TGTGCCAGCAGTATCAAGGCTAGTTCCTACGAGCAGTACTTC.

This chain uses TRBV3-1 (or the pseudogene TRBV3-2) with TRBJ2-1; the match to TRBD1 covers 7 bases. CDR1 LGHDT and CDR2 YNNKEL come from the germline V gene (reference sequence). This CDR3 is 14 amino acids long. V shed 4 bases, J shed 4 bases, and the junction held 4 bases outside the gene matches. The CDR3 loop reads CASSLRDSYNEQFF. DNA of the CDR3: TGTGCCAGCAGCCTACGGGACAGTTACAATGAGCAGTTCTTC.

The CDR3 DNA is TGCGCCAGCAGCTTAGGGGGCGGGGAAACTTCACCCCTCCACTTT. It is translated as CASSLGGGETSPLHF. J is TRBJ1-6 and V is TRBV5-1; the match to TRBD1 covers 7 bases. Trimming cost V 2 bases and J 9 bases; bases outside gene matches: 8. The germline V gene encodes CDR1 SGHRS and CDR2 YFSETQ. The CDR3 has 15 residues.

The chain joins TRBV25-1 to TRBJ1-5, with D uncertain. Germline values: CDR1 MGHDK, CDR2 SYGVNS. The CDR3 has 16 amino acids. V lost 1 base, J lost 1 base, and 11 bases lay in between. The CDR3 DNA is TGTGCCAGCAGTGAATCGGGAAGAACGAGCAATCAGCCCCAGCATTTT. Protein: CASSESGRTSNQPQHF.

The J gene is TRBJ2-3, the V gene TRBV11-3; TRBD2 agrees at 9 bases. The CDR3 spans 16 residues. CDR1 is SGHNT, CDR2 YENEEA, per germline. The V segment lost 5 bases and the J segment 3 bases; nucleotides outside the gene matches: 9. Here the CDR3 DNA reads TGTGCCAGCAGCCAAGGCGGGGGGGCCAGAACAGATACGCAGTATTTT. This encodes CASSQGGGARTDTQYF. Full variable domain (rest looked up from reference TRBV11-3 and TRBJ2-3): EAGVVQSPRYKIIEKKQPVAFWCNPISGHNTLYWYLQNLGQGPELLIRYENEEAVDDSQLPKDRFSAERLKGVDSTLKIQPAELGDSAVYLCASSQGGGARTDTQYFGPGTRLTVL.

In DNA form, the CDR3 reads TGTGCCAGCAAATTCTCCCGCTACGAGCAGTACTTC. It is translated as CASKFSRYEQYF. This rearrangement joins TRBV6-5 to TRBJ2-7, with no clear D. The CDR3 extends over 12 amino acids. The germline V gene has CDR1 MNHEY and CDR2 SVGAGI. With 7 bases removed from V and 3 bases from J, the gap between germline ends came to 10 bases.

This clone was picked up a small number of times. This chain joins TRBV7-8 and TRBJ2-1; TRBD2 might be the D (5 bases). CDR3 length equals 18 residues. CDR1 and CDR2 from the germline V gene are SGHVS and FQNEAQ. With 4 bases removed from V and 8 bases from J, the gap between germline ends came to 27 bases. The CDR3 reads CASSSPRRSEPAGYEQFF. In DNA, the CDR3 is TGTGCCAGCAGCTCCCCCCGGAGGTCGGAGCCGGCAGGCTATGAGCAGTTCTTC. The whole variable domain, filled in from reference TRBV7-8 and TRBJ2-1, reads GAGVSQSPRYKVAKRGQDVALRCDPISGHVSLFWYQQALGQGPEFLTYFQNEAQLDKSGLPSDRFFAERPEGSVSTLKIQRTQQEDSAVYLCASSSPRRSEPAGYEQFFGPGTRLTVL.

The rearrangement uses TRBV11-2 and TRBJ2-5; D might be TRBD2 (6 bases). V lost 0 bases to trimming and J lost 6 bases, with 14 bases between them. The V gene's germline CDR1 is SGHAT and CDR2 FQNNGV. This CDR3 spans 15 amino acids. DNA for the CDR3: TGTGCCAGCAGCTTAGATCTCACTAGCCTACAGACCCAGTACTTC. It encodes CASSLDLTSLQTQYF.

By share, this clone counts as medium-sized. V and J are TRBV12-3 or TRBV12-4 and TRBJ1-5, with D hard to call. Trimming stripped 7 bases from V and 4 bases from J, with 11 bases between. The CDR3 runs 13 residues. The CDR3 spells CASMRGGNQPQHF. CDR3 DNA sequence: TGTGCCAGCATGCGGGGTGGGAATCAGCCCCAGCATTTT.

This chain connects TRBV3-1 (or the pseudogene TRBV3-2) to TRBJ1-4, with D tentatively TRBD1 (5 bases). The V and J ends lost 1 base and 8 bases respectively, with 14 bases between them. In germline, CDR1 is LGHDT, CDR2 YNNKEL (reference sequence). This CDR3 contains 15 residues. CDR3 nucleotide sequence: TGTGCCAGCAGCCAAGGTGTGGGAAAGGGGGAAAAACTGTTTTTT. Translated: CASSQGVGKGEKLFF.

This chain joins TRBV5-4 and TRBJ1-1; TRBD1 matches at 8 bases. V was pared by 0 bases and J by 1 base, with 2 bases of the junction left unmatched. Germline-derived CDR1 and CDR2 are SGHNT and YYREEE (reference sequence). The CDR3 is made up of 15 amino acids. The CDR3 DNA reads TGTGCCAGCAGCTTGGTAACAGGGGGGAACACTGAAGCTTTCTTT. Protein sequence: CASSLVTGGNTEAFF.

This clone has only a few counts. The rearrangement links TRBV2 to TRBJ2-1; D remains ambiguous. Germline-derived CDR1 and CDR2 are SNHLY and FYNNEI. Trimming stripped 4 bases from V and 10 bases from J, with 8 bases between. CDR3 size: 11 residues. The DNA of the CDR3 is TGTGCCAGCAGTGCAGGCTGGGAGCAGTTCTTC. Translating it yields CASSAGWEQFF.

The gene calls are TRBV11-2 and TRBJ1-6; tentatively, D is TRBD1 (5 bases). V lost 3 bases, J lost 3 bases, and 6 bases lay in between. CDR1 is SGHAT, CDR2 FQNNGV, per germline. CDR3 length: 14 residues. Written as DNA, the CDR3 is TGTGCCAGCAGCTTCAGGGTCTATAATTCACCCCTCCACTTT. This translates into CASSFRVYNSPLHF.

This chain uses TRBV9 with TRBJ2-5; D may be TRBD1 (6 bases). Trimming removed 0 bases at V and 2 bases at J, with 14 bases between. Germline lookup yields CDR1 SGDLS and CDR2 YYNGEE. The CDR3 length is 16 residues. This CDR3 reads CASSVAVNRAQETQYF. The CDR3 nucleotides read TGTGCCAGCAGCGTAGCTGTGAACAGGGCACAAGAGACCCAGTACTTC. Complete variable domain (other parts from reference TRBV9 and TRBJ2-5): DSGVTQTPKHLITATGQRVTLRCSPRSGDLSVYWYQQSLDQGLQFLIQYYNGEERAKGNILERFSAQQFPDLHSELNLSSLELGDSALYFCASSVAVNRAQETQYFGPGTRLLVL.

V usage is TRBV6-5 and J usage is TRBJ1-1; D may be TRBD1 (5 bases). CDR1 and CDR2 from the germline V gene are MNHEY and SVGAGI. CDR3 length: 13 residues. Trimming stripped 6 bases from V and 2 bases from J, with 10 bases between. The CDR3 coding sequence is TGTGCCAGCAGGCAAACAGGAAACACTGAAGCTTTCTTT. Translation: CASRQTGNTEAFF.